Presented here are 14 T cell receptor beta chains from one specimen sequenced in a study of blood T cell repertoires in COVID-19. The assay was immunoSEQ multiplex PCR, and TCRdb's table has in-frame clones only and misses some. The profile shows about 16,000 clones, 85% to 90% of them singletons. The sequencing input was peripheral blood. The receptor source for this set is a human donor with active COVID-19. The donor label of this sample is uncertain.

The V and J genes are TRBV11-2 and TRBJ2-1, with TRBD1 as a possible D gene (5 bases). Trimming shortened V by 5 bases and J by 1 base, and 15 bases separated the two germline ends. Germline lookup yields CDR1 SGHAT and CDR2 FQNNGV. The CDR3 contains 16 residues. The CDR3 region is CASSALLKGSYNEQFF. The CDR3 bases are TGTGCCAGCAGCGCACTACTCAAGGGGTCCTACAATGAGCAGTTCTTC. Full variable domain (rest looked up from reference TRBV11-2 and TRBJ2-1): EAGVAQSPRYKIIEKRQSVAFWCNPISGHATLYWYQQILGQGPKLLIQFQNNGVVDDSQLPKDRFSAERLKGVDSTLKIQPAKLEDSAVYLCASSALLKGSYNEQFFGPGTRLTVL.

The V gene is TRBV7-9, the J gene TRBJ2-5; D remains unclear. Germline-derived CDR1 and CDR2 are SEHNR and FQNEAQ (reference sequence). The CDR3 length is 16 residues. V was pared by 7 bases and J by 3 bases, with 21 bases between. CDR3 loop: CASKTISIYTEETQYF. The DNA for the CDR3 is TGTGCCAGCAAAACTATCAGCATCTATACCGAAGAGACCCAGTACTTC.

The chain combines TRBV2 with TRBJ2-7; 7 positions agree with TRBD1. Germline V lookup: CDR1 SNHLY, CDR2 FYNNEI. This CDR3 contains 13 residues. J gave up 3 bases and V 7 bases, and 6 bases lay outside the gene matches. CDR3 sequence: CASKRTGLYEQYF. The CDR3 DNA reads as TGTGCCAGCAAGCGGACAGGACTCTACGAGCAGTACTTC.

The genes are TRBV7-9 and TRBJ1-2; no firm D call. The CDR3 runs 14 residues. The germline V gene encodes CDR1 SEHNR and CDR2 FQNEAQ (reference sequence). Between the trimmed V and J ends, which lost 3 bases and 7 bases, there was a span of 15 bases. The CDR3 DNA reads as TGTGCCAGCAGCTTGGACTCTGGCCTAGGTGGCTACACCTTC. Encoded protein: CASSLDSGLGGYTF. The full variable domain, completed using reference TRBV7-9 and TRBJ1-2, is DTGVSQNPRHKITKRGQNVTFRCDPISEHNRLYWYRQTLGQGPEFLTYFQNEAQLEKSRLLSDRFSAERPKGSFSTLEIQRTEQGDSAMYLCASSLDSGLGGYTFGSGTRLTVV.

The chain carries TRBV6-6 and TRBJ2-7; 9 positions agree with TRBD2. CDR3 length equals 15 residues. J gave up 7 bases and V 0 bases, and 7 bases lay outside the gene matches. Germline V lookup: CDR1 MNHNY, CDR2 SVGAGI (reference sequence). This CDR3 reads CASSYSTFSGGEQYF. DNA of the CDR3: TGTGCCAGCAGTTACTCGACGTTCAGCGGGGGGGAGCAGTACTTC.

The chain has TRBV5-6 and TRBJ2-5; D is undetermined. The CDR3 spans 13 residues. Germline V gives CDR1 SGHDT, CDR2 YYEEEE. V lost 4 bases and J lost 0, with 7 bases in between. This CDR3 reads CASSTKYQETQYF. The CDR3 coding sequence is TGTGCCAGCAGCACAAAGTACCAAGAGACCCAGTACTTC.

This chain links TRBV14 with TRBJ2-1, with D maybe TRBD1 (6 bases). Germline lookup yields CDR1 SGHDN and CDR2 FVKESK. This CDR3 comprises 15 residues. V was shortened by 4 bases and J by 6 bases, with 16 bases between the two germline ends. CDR3 nucleotides: TGTGCCAGCAGCCCGCTTGGGGACATGGCCAATGAGCAGTTCTTC. Translation gives CASSPLGDMANEQFF.

This sequence joins TRBV6-5 and TRBJ2-1; unclear D gene. This CDR3 comprises 12 residues. Trimming removed 7 bases at V and 9 bases at J, with 13 bases between. CDR1 is MNHEY and CDR2 is SVGAGI in the germline V gene. The CDR3 DNA reads as TGTGCCAGCAACGACCCCTCGGGTGAGCAGTTCTTC. This translates into CASNDPSGEQFF.

This clone has only one observation. This sequence joins TRBV7-2 and TRBJ2-7; a weak D match, TRBD2 (5 bases). Per germline, CDR1 SGHTA and CDR2 FQGNSA. The CDR3 runs 17 residues. V dropped 1 base and J dropped 3 bases, with 19 bases sitting between them. Here the CDR3 reads CASSLGVRGSAFYEQYF. In DNA form, the CDR3 reads TGTGCCAGCAGCTTAGGAGTCCGGGGTAGCGCATTCTACGAGCAGTACTTC.

This chain joins TRBV2 and TRBJ1-6; D call uncertain. CDR3 size: 16 residues. The germline V gene has CDR1 SNHLY and CDR2 FYNNEI. The ends were cut back, 0 bases at V and 7 bases at J, with 13 bases in the middle. This chain's CDR3 is CASSEALPGSNSPLHF. DNA of the CDR3: TGTGCCAGCAGTGAAGCGCTTCCGGGGAGCAATTCACCCCTCCACTTT.

The chain combines TRBV23-1 with TRBJ2-2; 8 bases fit TRBD1. TRBV23-1 is an open reading frame, and its role is uncertain. V gave up 4 bases and J gave up 4 bases; unmatched junction bases: 20. This CDR3 has 20 amino acids. CDR3 sequence: CASSPGQATIRSTSTGELFF. In DNA form, the CDR3 reads TGCGCCAGCAGTCCGGGACAGGCGACGATTCGGTCCACCTCCACCGGGGAGCTGTTTTTT.

This chain links TRBV6-4 with TRBJ2-3; perhaps TRBD1 as D (5 bases). The V end lost 3 bases, the J end lost 3 bases, and 13 bases lay between the germline ends. CDR1 and CDR2 from the germline V gene are MRHNA and SNTAGT. The CDR3 length is 15 residues. This CDR3 reads CASSESTDITDTQYF. The CDR3 DNA reads as TGTGCCAGCAGTGAATCGACAGATATAACAGATACGCAGTATTTT.

The chain joins TRBV7-3 to TRBJ2-2; 8 bases fit TRBD2. V trimming: 5 bases; J trimming: 5 bases; junction bases outside the gene matches: 4. Germline V gene sequence: CDR1 SGHTA, CDR2 FQGTGA. The CDR3 contains 14 residues. CDR3 DNA sequence: TGTGCCAGCAGCACACTAGCGGAAACCGGGGAGCTGTTTTTT. This gives the protein CASSTLAETGELFF.

The J gene is TRBJ2-2, the V gene TRBV6-5; D is ambiguous. The CDR3 loop spans 12 amino acids. From germline, CDR1 is MNHEY and CDR2 SVGAGI. Deletions cut 10 bases from V and 4 bases from J, with 10 bases between. The CDR3 nucleotides read TGTGCCACGCCCTGGAGCACCGGGGAGCTGTTTTTT. This sequence encodes CATPWSTGELFF.